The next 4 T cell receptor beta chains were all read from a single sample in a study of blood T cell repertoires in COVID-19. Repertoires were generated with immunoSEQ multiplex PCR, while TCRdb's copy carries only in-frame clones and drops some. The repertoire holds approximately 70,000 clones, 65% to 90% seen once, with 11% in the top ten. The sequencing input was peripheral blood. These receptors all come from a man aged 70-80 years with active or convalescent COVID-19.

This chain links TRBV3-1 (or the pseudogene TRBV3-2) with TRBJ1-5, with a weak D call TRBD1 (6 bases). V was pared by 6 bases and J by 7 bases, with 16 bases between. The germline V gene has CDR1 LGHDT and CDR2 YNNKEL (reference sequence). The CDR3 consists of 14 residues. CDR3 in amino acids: CASSAEGVWQPQHF. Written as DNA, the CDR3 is TGTGCCAGCAGTGCAGAGGGGGTATGGCAGCCCCAGCATTTT.

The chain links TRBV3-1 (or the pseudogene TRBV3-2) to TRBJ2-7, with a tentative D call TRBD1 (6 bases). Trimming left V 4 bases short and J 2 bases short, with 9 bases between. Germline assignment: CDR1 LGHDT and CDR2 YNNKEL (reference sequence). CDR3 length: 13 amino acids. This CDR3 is CASSRQEAYEQYF. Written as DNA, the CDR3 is TGTGCCAGCAGCCGACAGGAGGCCTACGAGCAGTACTTC.

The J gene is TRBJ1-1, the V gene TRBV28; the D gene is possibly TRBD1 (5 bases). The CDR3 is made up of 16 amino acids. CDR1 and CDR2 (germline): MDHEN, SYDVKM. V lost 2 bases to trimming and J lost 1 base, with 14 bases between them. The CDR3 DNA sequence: TGTGCCAGCAGTTTAGGCAGACAGTTGCGGAACACTGAAGCTTTCTTT. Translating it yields CASSLGRQLRNTEAFF.

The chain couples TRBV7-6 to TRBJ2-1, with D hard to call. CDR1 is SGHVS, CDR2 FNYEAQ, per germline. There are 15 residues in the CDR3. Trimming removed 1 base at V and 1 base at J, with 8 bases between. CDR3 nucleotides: TGTGCCAGCAGCTTAGTTCTGGCTTCCTACAATGAGCAGTTCTTC. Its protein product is CASSLVLASYNEQFF.